This note documents a single T cell receptor (beta chain) sequence. Sequenced by immunoSEQ multiplex PCR; TCRdb stores in-frame clones only, minus some. Of fewer than 300,000 clones in the sample, around 86% were seen once. This sample was taken from a study of blood T cell repertoires in COVID-19. Turning to the study itself: The samples span acute and convalescent COVID-19 from the United States, Italy and Spain. From T cells, B-cell-depleted T cells, or PBMCs came the material, which was cDNA or gDNA.

This receptor was taken from a man aged 35-49 years who had recovered from COVID-19. The sample consisted of peripheral blood.

The CDR3 DNA sequence: TGTGCCACCAGCAGAGGCGGAGATGGCTACACCTTC. This encodes CATSRGGDGYTF. This chain joins TRBV15 and TRBJ1-2, with D unresolved. Germline loops: CDR1 LNHNV, CDR2 YYDKDF (reference sequence). Trimming took 1 base from V and 6 from J, leaving 6 bases between them. The CDR3 runs to 12 residues.